Following are 8 T cell receptor beta chains from one sample sequenced in a study of cytomegalovirus exposure and HLA in healthy donors. The study ran its PCR with 60 Vbeta and 13 Jbeta primers. The assay was immunoSEQ multiplex PCR, and TCRdb's table has in-frame clones only and misses some. Its listing shows fewer than 100,000 clones. Sequenced: PBMCs. The source is a man in his fifties or sixties in good health and CMV-seronegative.

This chain uses TRBV7-2 with TRBJ2-1, with TRBD2 matching over 8 bases. The CDR3 spans 16 residues. V lost 0 bases and J lost 3; bases outside the gene matches: 4. Germline V lookup: CDR1 SGHTA, CDR2 FQGNSA. CDR3 coding DNA: TGTGCCAGCAGCTTAGCGGGTCGGGGGGGCTACAATGAGCAGTTCTTC. It translates to CASSLAGRGGYNEQFF.

This chain links TRBV6-5 with TRBJ1-1; D perhaps matches TRBD1 (6 bases). The CDR3 loop spans 15 amino acids. Trimming removed 5 bases from V and 10 bases from J, with 23 bases in between. The germline gives CDR1 MNHEY, CDR2 SVGAGI. The CDR3 here is CASSRAPLQGFGAFF. Written as DNA, the CDR3 is TGTGCCAGCAGTCGAGCACCACTTCAGGGGTTCGGAGCTTTCTTT.

The chain has TRBV7-2 and TRBJ2-7; 10 bases agree with TRBD1. The CDR3 loop spans 15 amino acids. The V segment lost 3 bases and the J segment 2 bases; nucleotides outside the gene matches: 4. CDR1 and CDR2 from the germline V gene are SGHTA and FQGNSA. The CDR3 coding sequence is TGTGCCAGCAGCTTTGGGACAGGGGAAACCTACGAGCAGTACTTC. This sequence encodes CASSFGTGETYEQYF.

The chain joins TRBV2 to TRBJ1-3; D ambiguous. The CDR3 loop spans 13 amino acids. V lost 6 bases to trimming and J lost 0 bases, with 6 bases between them. The germline gives CDR1 SNHLY, CDR2 FYNNEI. The CDR3 nucleotides are TGTGCCAGCAGGGCTTACTCTGGAAACACCATATATTTT. Amino acids: CASRAYSGNTIYF.

This chain joins TRBV5-6 and TRBJ1-6; D unclear. This CDR3 spans 18 amino acids. V lost 4 bases, J lost 3 bases, and 20 bases lay in between. Germline values: CDR1 SGHDT, CDR2 YYEEEE. As DNA, the CDR3 is TGTGCCAGCAGCCCATCCCTCGAGGGAGACAACTATAATTCACCCCTCCACTTT. Its protein product is CASSPSLEGDNYNSPLHF.

The chain links TRBV6-5 to TRBJ1-2; D remains ambiguous. The CDR3 runs 15 residues. CDR1 MNHEY and CDR2 SVGAGI come from the germline V gene. Trimming stripped 0 bases from V and 0 bases from J, with 8 bases between. The CDR3: CASSYSNPANYGYTF. As DNA, the CDR3 is TGTGCCAGCAGTTACTCAAATCCGGCTAACTATGGCTACACCTTC.

The chain combines TRBV6-1 with TRBJ2-7; no firm D call. The CDR3 length is 13 residues. Trimming took 8 bases from V and 4 from J, leaving 15 bases between them. In germline, CDR1 is MNHNS, CDR2 SASEGT. Here the CDR3 reads CASGDSRRYEQYF. CDR3 nucleotides: TGTGCCAGCGGAGACTCGAGAAGATACGAGCAGTACTTC.

Of note for this clone: Other DNA sequences in this sample translate to the same CDR3. The CDR3 sequence is CASSLTGGNSPLHF. In DNA form, the CDR3 reads TGTGCCAGCAGTTTGACAGGGGGTAATTCACCCCTCCACTTT. This chain uses TRBV6-1 with TRBJ1-6, with 9 bases lining up with TRBD1. The CDR3 has 14 amino acids. The germline V gene encodes CDR1 MNHNS and CDR2 SASEGT. Trimming at V came to 5 bases and at J to 6 bases, leaving 2 bases not matched to a gene.